This T cell receptor (beta chain) was captured by sequencing in a study of identical twins. This clonotype was counted at least ten times. The target antigen is unknown. All donors were healthy Caucasians. Study-level findings and limits: Abundant cord blood beta clonotypes carried fewer insertions; memory repertoires showed none. Conclusions were drawn cross-sectionally by statistical analysis, without following the same donors.

TCRdb re-called the 5' RACE reads through MiXCR, storing one row per CDR3 protein. The sample lists roughly 700,000 distinct CDR3 sequences, less than 10% occurring once. CDR3 length: 16 amino acids. The germline gives CDR1 SGHRS, CDR2 YFSETQ. The V and J ends lost 0 bases and 1 base respectively, with 14 bases between them. These data were likewise used in another study, on yellow fever vaccine responses in identical twins.

The source of this sequence is a woman younger than 30 in good health. Sequenced input: PBMCs. The chain links TRBV5-1 to TRBJ2-7; D possibly corresponds to TRBD1 (6 bases). This CDR3 reads CASSLEMGHASYEQYF. As DNA, the CDR3 is TGCGCCAGCAGCTTGGAAATGGGACATGCTTCCTACGAGCAGTACTTC. Complete variable domain (other parts from reference TRBV5-1 and TRBJ2-7): KAGVTQTPRYLIKTRGQQVTLSCSPISGHRSVSWYQQTPGQGLQFLFEYFSETQRNKGNFPGRFSGRQFSNSRSEMNVSTLELGDSALYLCASSLEMGHASYEQYFGPGTRLTVT.